These 25 T cell receptor beta chains were sequenced from one sample in a study of human T cells and chemical hapten exposure. Regarding time point: patch test 1, 2 weeks after DPC sensitization. The treatment: therapeutic diphenylcyclopropenone sensitization with weekly scalp DPC. TCRdb re-analysed the RACE reads in MiXCR, keeping a single row per CDR3 protein. The sample yields about 380,000 distinct CDR3 sequences, roughly 4.8% seen once. This material consisted of whole blood, taken in connection with sensitization to the hapten diphenylcyclopropenone (DPC). Every receptor here comes from a woman aged 50 to 60 with alopecia areata. Some clones in this sample may be carry-over from other donors' samples.

There are many counts of this clonotype. This chain joins TRBV7-8 and TRBJ2-3; 10 bases are a match to TRBD2. Per germline, CDR1 SGHVS and CDR2 FQNEAQ. The V segment lost 5 bases and the J segment 2 bases; nucleotides outside the gene matches: 4. The CDR3 consists of 15 residues. In DNA, the CDR3 is TGTGCCAGCAGCCCTAGCGGGGGTTACACAGATACGCAGTATTTT. Protein sequence: CASSPSGGYTDTQYF.

This chain joins TRBV6-8 and TRBJ2-7, with TRBD2 matching 15 bases. CDR1 is MNHGY, CDR2 SAAAGT, per germline. This CDR3 has 16 residues. V gave up 8 bases and J gave up 5 bases; unmatched junction bases: 10. CDR3 DNA sequence: TGTGCCAGCCAAACCCCGGGACTAGCGGGGGGACACGAGCAGTACTTC. Translating it yields CASQTPGLAGGHEQYF.

This clonotype has ten or more counts. This sequence joins TRBV29-1 and TRBJ2-3; D unclear. Trimming shortened V by 5 bases and J by 0 bases, and 3 bases separated the two germline ends. Germline CDR1 SQVTM, CDR2 ANQGSEA. The CDR3 spans 11 residues. CDR3 sequence reads: CSVYSTDTQYF. CDR3 nucleotide sequence: TGCAGCGTTTACAGCACAGATACGCAGTATTTT.

The chain employs TRBV28 and TRBJ2-7; 7 bases align to TRBD2. The ends lost 2 bases at V and 3 bases at J; junction bases unmatched: 7. The CDR3 spans 15 residues. Germline CDR1 reads MDHEN; CDR2 reads SYDVKM. CDR3: CASSLASGLNYEQYF. In DNA, the CDR3 is TGTGCCAGCAGTTTAGCTAGCGGACTAAACTACGAGCAGTACTTC.

This clonotype came up many times. The chain joins TRBV6-2 or TRBV6-3 to TRBJ1-2, with 9 bases identical to TRBD1. The length of the CDR3 is 12 residues. From germline, CDR1 is MNHEY and CDR2 SVGEGT. With V trimmed by 6 bases and J by 8 bases, 4 bases remained unmatched. The CDR3 nucleotides are TGTGCCAGCAGCGTCGGGACAGGGGGCTACACCTTC. Translating gives CASSVGTGGYTF.

This clonotype was detected only a few times. The gene calls are TRBV2 and TRBJ2-7; 8 nucleotides line up with TRBD2. The CDR3 has 13 amino acids. The V segment lost 7 bases and the J segment 1 base; nucleotides outside the gene matches: 3. CDR1 SNHLY and CDR2 FYNNEI come from the germline V gene. CDR3 in amino acids: CASKASGSYEQYF. As DNA, the CDR3 is TGTGCCAGCAAGGCTAGCGGGTCCTACGAGCAGTACTTC.

The V and J genes are TRBV20-1 and TRBJ2-1; D remains unclear. V shed 2 bases and J shed 6 bases, with 11 bases lying between them. The germline V gene encodes CDR1 DFQATT and CDR2 SNEGSKA (reference sequence). The CDR3 covers 13 residues. This CDR3 reads CSARHILGNEQFF. Written as DNA, the CDR3 is TGCAGTGCTAGACACATTCTAGGCAATGAGCAGTTCTTC.

This clonotype was counted ten times or more. The V and J genes are TRBV10-3 and TRBJ2-7, with a weak D call TRBD2 (5 bases). Trimming pared 3 bases from V and 6 bases from J, leaving 9 bases between. Germline CDR1 is ENHRY and CDR2 is SYGVKD. This CDR3 has 12 residues. CDR3 DNA sequence: TGTGCCATCAGTGATGGAGGTCTCGAGCAGTACTTC. Its translation is CAISDGGLEQYF.

The V and J genes are TRBV12-3 or TRBV12-4 and TRBJ2-5; D remains unclear. V was cut by 2 bases and J by 4 bases, with 5 bases left in between. This CDR3 has 12 amino acids. The CDR3 DNA sequence: TGTGCCAGCAGTTTATACGGAGAGACCCAGTACTTC. It codes for CASSLYGETQYF.

This clonotype showed up just a few times. V is TRBV27 and J is TRBJ2-3; 8 bases are shared with TRBD1. Germline V CDR1 and CDR2: MNHEY, SMNVEV (reference sequence). V was clipped by 4 bases and J by 0 bases; unmatched bases: 3. The CDR3 is 15 amino acids. The CDR3 DNA is TGTGCCAGCAGTTCGTGGACAGGGAGCACAGATACGCAGTATTTT. Residues: CASSSWTGSTDTQYF.

The chain is built from TRBV29-1 and TRBJ1-4; 8 nucleotides match TRBD1. The trim removed 7 bases at V and 8 bases at J, leaving 15 bases unmatched. Germline-derived CDR1 and CDR2 are SQVTM and ANQGSEA. The CDR3 covers 15 residues. The CDR3: CSASRGTGGREKLFF. CDR3 sequence (DNA): TGCAGCGCCTCACGAGGTACAGGGGGAAGGGAAAAACTGTTTTTT.

Only a few counts were recorded for this clonotype. The rearrangement joins TRBV20-1 to TRBJ2-7; 12 bases are a match to TRBD2. The CDR3 length is 14 residues. Trimming at V came to 5 bases and at J to 2 bases, leaving 4 bases not matched to a gene. The germline V gene encodes CDR1 DFQATT and CDR2 SNEGSKA (reference sequence). The CDR3 region has the DNA TGCAGTGCTCCCCTAGCGGGGGGGGCCTACGAGCAGTACTTC. Amino acid sequence: CSAPLAGGAYEQYF.

This clonotype has at least ten counts. V and J are TRBV7-8 and TRBJ1-4; a weak D match, TRBD1 (5 bases). Germline values: CDR1 SGHVS, CDR2 FQNEAQ. The V and J ends lost 7 bases and 3 bases respectively, with 9 bases between them. This CDR3 spans 13 amino acids. The CDR3 spells CASMGGSNEKLFF. CDR3 DNA: TGTGCCAGCATGGGGGGTTCTAATGAAAAACTGTTTTTT. Full variable domain (remainder filled in from reference TRBV7-8 and TRBJ1-4): GAGVSQSPRYKVAKRGQDVALRCDPISGHVSLFWYQQALGQGPEFLTYFQNEAQLDKSGLPSDRFFAERPEGSVSTLKIQRTQQEDSAVYLCASMGGSNEKLFFGSGTQLSVL.

This sequence joins TRBV10-3 and TRBJ1-2; unclear D gene. This CDR3 has 13 amino acids. The V and J ends lost 7 bases and 8 bases respectively, with 17 bases between them. The germline V gene encodes CDR1 ENHRY and CDR2 SYGVKD. The CDR3 protein is CAINLPAVRGYTF. In nucleotides, the CDR3 is TGTGCCATCAACCTCCCTGCTGTTCGGGGCTACACCTTC.

This clonotype was observed many times. The chain joins TRBV30 to TRBJ2-7; 7 nucleotides line up with TRBD1. CDR1 GTSNPN and CDR2 SVGIG come from the germline V gene (reference sequence). This CDR3 region has 14 residues. V dropped 6 bases and J dropped 3; count of bases not matched to a gene: 11. CDR3 in amino acids: CACSSGTDSYEQYF. For the CDR3, the DNA is TGTGCCTGTTCCTCCGGGACAGACAGCTACGAGCAGTACTTC.

This clonotype was recorded a few times. The CDR3 protein is CASSLTAGETSYEQYF. The CDR3 DNA is TGTGCCAGCAGTTTGACAGCGGGGGAGACCTCCTACGAGCAGTACTTC. The chain combines TRBV27 with TRBJ2-7, with TRBD2 matching 8 bases. With 3 bases clipped from V and 0 bases from J, the junction kept 7 bases outside the gene matches. Germline V gives CDR1 MNHEY, CDR2 SMNVEV (reference sequence). The CDR3 runs to 16 residues.

This clonotype has at least ten counts. The genes are TRBV5-1 and TRBJ2-7; 13 nucleotides agree with TRBD2. The CDR3 loop spans 16 amino acids. The germline V gene encodes CDR1 SGHRS and CDR2 YFSETQ. V shed 1 base, J shed 7 bases, and the junction held 8 bases outside the gene matches. CDR3: CASSLMGTSGALEQYF. The CDR3 nucleotides are TGCGCCAGCAGCTTGATGGGGACTAGCGGGGCGTTGGAGCAGTACTTC.

This clonotype showed up many times. The J gene is TRBJ2-3, the V gene TRBV7-2, with a tentative D call TRBD2 (6 bases). The CDR3 consists of 14 residues. V lost 5 bases to trimming and J lost 6 bases, with 15 bases between them. Germline V gene lookup returns CDR1 SGHTA and CDR2 FQGNSA. Written as DNA, the CDR3 is TGTGCCAGCAGCGAGGGTTGGGGGGAGGATACGCAGTATTTT. As protein: CASSEGWGEDTQYF. Full variable domain (missing parts from reference TRBV7-2 and TRBJ2-3): GAGVSQSPSNKVTEKGKDVELRCDPISGHTALYWYRQSLGQGLEFLIYFQGNSAPDKSGLPSDRFSAERTGGSVSTLTIQRTQQEDSAVYLCASSEGWGEDTQYFGPGTRLTVL.

This clonotype was recorded at least ten times. The chain couples TRBV2 to TRBJ1-1, with D unclear. Trimming shortened V by 2 bases and J by 1 base, and 8 bases separated the two germline ends. CDR1 and CDR2 (germline): SNHLY, FYNNEI. CDR3 length: 14 amino acids. The CDR3 loop is CASSEQLTNTEAFF. DNA for the CDR3: TGTGCCAGCAGTGAACAGCTAACGAACACTGAAGCTTTCTTT. Combining the CDR3 with reference TRBV2 and TRBJ1-1 gives the whole variable domain EPEVTQTPSHQVTQMGQEVILRCVPISNHLYFYWYRQILGQKVEFLVSFYNNEISEKSEIFDDQFSVERPDGSNFTLKIRSTKLEDSAMYFCASSEQLTNTEAFFGQGTRLTVV.

This clonotype was observed many times. The CDR3 coding sequence is TGTGCCACCAGTGATTCTCCGGAAGCTAACTATGGCTACACCTTC. Residues: CATSDSPEANYGYTF. The chain has TRBV24-1 and TRBJ1-2; D is ambiguous. This CDR3 contains 15 residues. The V gene lost 2 bases and the J gene lost 0 bases, with 9 bases spanning the gap. Germline V CDR1 and CDR2: KGHDR, SFDVKD.

The rearrangement links TRBV11-2 to TRBJ2-6; perhaps TRBD2 as D (5 bases). Germline lookup yields CDR1 SGHAT and CDR2 FQNNGV. This CDR3 is built from 14 residues. V dropped 9 bases and J dropped 0 bases, with 9 bases sitting between them. CDR3 bases: TGTGCCAGGGGAGCACTCTCTGGGGCCAACGTCCTGACTTTC. It translates to CARGALSGANVLTF.

The chain couples TRBV5-1 to TRBJ2-2, with D maybe TRBD2 (5 bases). Germline V gives CDR1 SGHRS, CDR2 YFSETQ. Trimming stripped 0 bases from V and 4 bases from J, with 13 bases between. The CDR3 contains 16 residues. CDR3 amino acids: CASSLDVSGSTGELFF. DNA for the CDR3: TGCGCCAGCAGCTTGGACGTCTCGGGATCCACCGGGGAGCTGTTTTTT.

The gene calls are TRBV7-2 and TRBJ2-2, with 8 bases lining up with TRBD2. The CDR3 extends over 15 amino acids. With 1 base clipped from V and 7 bases from J, the junction kept 5 bases outside the gene matches. Per germline, CDR1 SGHTA and CDR2 FQGNSA. CDR3 in amino acids: CASSLVAGMGGELFF. DNA of the CDR3: TGTGCCAGCAGCTTAGTAGCGGGGATGGGCGGGGAGCTGTTTTTT.

The table lists this clonotype with many counts. The genes are TRBV28 and TRBJ1-5; 9 bases are a match to TRBD1. This CDR3 contains 15 residues. CDR1 and CDR2 (germline): MDHEN, SYDVKM. V gave up 4 bases and J gave up 3 bases; unmatched junction bases: 4. The CDR3 region has the DNA TGTGCCAGCAGTTCGGACAGGGGCGCCAATCAGCCCCAGCATTTT. The encoded protein is CASSSDRGANQPQHF. Full variable domain (missing parts from reference TRBV28 and TRBJ1-5): DVKVTQSSRYLVKRTGEKVFLECVQDMDHENMFWYRQDPGLGLRLIYFSYDVKMKEKGDIPEGYSVSREKKERFSLILESASTNQTSMYLCASSSDRGANQPQHFGDGTRLSIL.

This clonotype came up many times. The chain carries TRBV7-9 and TRBJ2-3, with D hard to call. Trimming pared 6 bases from V and 2 bases from J, leaving 15 bases between. The V gene's germline CDR1 is SEHNR and CDR2 FQNEAQ (reference sequence). This CDR3 spans 15 amino acids. Here the CDR3 DNA reads TGTGCCAGCAGTATTGGACCCCCATCCACAGATACGCAGTATTTT. This codes for CASSIGPPSTDTQYF.